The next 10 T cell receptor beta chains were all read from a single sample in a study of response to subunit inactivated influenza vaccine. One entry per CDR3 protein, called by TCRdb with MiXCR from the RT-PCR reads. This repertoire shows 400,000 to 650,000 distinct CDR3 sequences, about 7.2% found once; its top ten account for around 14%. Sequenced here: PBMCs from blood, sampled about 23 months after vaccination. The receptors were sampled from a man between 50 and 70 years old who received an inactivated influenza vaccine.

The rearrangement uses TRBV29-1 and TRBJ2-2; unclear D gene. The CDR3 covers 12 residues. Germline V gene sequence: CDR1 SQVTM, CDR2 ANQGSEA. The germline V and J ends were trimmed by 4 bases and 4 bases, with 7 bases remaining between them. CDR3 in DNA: TGCAGCGTTGGTGAGATCACCGGGGAGCTGTTTTTT. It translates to CSVGEITGELFF.

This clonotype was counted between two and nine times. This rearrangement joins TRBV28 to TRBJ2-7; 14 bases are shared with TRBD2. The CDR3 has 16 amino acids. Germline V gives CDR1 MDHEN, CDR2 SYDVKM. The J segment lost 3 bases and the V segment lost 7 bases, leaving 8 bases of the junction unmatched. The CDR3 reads CASTGRGTSGSYEQYF. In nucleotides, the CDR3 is TGTGCCAGCACAGGCAGAGGGACTAGCGGGAGCTACGAGCAGTACTTC.

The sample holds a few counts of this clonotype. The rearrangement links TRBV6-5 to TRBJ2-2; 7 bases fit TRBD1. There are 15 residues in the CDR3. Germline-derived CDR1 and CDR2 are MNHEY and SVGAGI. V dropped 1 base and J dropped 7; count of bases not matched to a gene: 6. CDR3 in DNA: TGTGCCAGCAGTTACTTGATACAGGGGAGCGGGGAGCTGTTTTTT. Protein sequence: CASSYLIQGSGELFF.

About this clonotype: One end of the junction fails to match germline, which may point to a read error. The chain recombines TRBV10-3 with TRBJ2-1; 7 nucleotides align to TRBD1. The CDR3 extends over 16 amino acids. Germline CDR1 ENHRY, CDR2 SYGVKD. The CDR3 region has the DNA TGTGCCGTCAGTGAGCCGGGACAGCCTCAAGCGGATGAGCAGTTCTTC. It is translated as CAVSEPGQPQADEQFF.

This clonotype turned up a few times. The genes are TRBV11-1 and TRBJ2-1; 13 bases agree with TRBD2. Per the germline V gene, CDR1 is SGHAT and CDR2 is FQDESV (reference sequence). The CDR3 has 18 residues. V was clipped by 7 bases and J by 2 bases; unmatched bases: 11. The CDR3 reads CASTTQDGTSGAYNEQFF. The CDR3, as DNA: TGTGCCAGCACCACCCAGGACGGGACTAGCGGGGCCTACAATGAGCAGTTCTTC.

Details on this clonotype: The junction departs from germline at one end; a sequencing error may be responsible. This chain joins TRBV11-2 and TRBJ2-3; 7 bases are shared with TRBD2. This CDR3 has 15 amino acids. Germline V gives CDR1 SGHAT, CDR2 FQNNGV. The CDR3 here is CASSAGLTSTNTQYF. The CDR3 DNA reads TGTGCCAGCAGCGCGGGACTGACTAGCACAAATACGCAGTATTTT.

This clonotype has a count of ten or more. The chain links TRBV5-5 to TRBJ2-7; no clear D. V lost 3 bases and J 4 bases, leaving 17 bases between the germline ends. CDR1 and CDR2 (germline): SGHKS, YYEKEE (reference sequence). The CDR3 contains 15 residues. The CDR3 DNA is TGTGCCAGCAGCTCCGGCCCCTCAGAGGTTTACGAGCAGTACTTC. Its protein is CASSSGPSEVYEQYF. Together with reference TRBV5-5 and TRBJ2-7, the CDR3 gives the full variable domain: DAGVTQSPTHLIKTRGQQVTLRCSPISGHKSVSWYQQVLGQGPQFIFQYYEKEERGRGNFPDRFSARQFPNYSSELNVNALLLGDSALYLCASSSGPSEVYEQYFGPGTRLTVT.

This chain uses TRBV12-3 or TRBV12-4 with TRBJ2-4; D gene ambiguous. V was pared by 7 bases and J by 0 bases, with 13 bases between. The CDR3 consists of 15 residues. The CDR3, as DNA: TGTGCCAGCACAAAGGCGGTTCTAGCCAAAAACATTCAGTACTTC. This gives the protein CASTKAVLAKNIQYF.

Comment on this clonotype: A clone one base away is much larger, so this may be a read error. Here the CDR3 reads CASRGLGSNNEQFF. The DNA for the CDR3 is TGTGCCAGCCGCGGACTGGGGTCAAACAATGAGCAGTTCTTC. This chain links TRBV7-9 with TRBJ2-1; D might be TRBD2 (5 bases). The CDR3 has 14 residues. Between the trimmed V and J ends, which lost 8 bases and 5 bases, there was a span of 16 bases. CDR1 and CDR2 (germline): SEHNR, FQNEAQ (reference sequence).

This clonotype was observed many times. The CDR3 DNA sequence: TGTGCCAGCAGCTTAGCCCAGGACAATGAGCAGTTCTTC. Translation gives CASSLAQDNEQFF. This sequence joins TRBV7-9 and TRBJ2-1; no definite D call. CDR3 length: 13 amino acids. Germline lookup yields CDR1 SEHNR and CDR2 FQNEAQ (reference sequence). Trimming stripped 0 bases from V and 5 bases from J, with 5 bases between.